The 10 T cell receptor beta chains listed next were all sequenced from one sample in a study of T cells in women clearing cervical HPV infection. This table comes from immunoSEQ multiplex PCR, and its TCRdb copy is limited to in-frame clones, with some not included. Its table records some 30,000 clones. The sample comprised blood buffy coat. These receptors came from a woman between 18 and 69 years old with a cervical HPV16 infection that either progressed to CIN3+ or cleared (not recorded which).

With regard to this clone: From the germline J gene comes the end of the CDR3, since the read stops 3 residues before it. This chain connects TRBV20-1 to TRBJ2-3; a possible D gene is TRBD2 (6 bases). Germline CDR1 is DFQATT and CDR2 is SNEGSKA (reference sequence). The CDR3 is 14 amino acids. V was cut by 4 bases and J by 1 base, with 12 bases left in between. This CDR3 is CSAKASVGTDTQYF. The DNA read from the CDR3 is TGCAGTGCTAAGGCTAGCGTGGGCACAGATACG.

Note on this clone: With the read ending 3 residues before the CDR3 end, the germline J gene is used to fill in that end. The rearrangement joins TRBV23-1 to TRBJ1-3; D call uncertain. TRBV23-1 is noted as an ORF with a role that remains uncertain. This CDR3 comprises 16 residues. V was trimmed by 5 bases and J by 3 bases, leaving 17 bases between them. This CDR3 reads CASSSPDILGGNTIYF. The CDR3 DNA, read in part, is TGCGCCAGCAGTTCTCCTGACATCTTGGGTGGAAACACC.

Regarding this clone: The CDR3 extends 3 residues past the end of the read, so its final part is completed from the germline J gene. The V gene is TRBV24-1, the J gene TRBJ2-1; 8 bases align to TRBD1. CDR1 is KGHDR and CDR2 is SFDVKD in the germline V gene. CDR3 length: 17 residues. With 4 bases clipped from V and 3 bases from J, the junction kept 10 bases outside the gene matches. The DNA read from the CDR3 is TGTGCCACCAGTGACCCCACAGGGGGAGAAAACTACAATGAG. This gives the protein CATSDPTGGENYNE. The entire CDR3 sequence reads CATSDPTGGENYNEQFF.

Partial CDR3 DNA: TGTGCCAGCAGCGCCGGGACAAGGTCCATCTATAATTCACCC. Its protein product is CASSAGTRSIYNSP. The whole CDR3 sequence reads CASSAGTRSIYNSPLHF. This chain joins TRBV7-6 and TRBJ1-6, with D possibly TRBD1 on 6 matching bases. The CDR3 end is not reached by the read, which stops 3 residues before it; the germline J gene fills it in. This CDR3 contains 17 residues. Trimming took 5 bases from V and 3 from J, leaving 17 bases between them. Per the germline V gene, CDR1 is SGHVS and CDR2 is FNYEAQ.

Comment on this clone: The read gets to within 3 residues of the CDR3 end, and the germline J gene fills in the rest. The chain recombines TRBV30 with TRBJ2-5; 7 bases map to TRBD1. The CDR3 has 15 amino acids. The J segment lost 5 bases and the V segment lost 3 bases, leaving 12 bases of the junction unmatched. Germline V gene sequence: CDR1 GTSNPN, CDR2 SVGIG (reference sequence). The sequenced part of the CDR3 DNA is TGTGCCTGGAGCTATCGACAGGGATCGGGGGAGACC. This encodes CAWSYRQGSGET. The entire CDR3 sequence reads CAWSYRQGSGETQYF.

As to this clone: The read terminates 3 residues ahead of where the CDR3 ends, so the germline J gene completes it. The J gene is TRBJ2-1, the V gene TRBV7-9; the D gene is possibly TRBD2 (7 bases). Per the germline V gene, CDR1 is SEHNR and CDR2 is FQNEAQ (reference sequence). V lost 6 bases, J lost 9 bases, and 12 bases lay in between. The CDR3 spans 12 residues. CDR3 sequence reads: CASRRGQGEQFF. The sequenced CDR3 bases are TGTGCCAGCAGGCGGGGGCAGGGTGAG.

This CDR3 reads CASSTAGQARTGTEAFF. Incomplete CDR3 DNA: TGCGCCAGCAGCACCGCCGGACAGGCTCGCACTGGAACTGAA. V usage is TRBV5-1 and J usage is TRBJ1-1; 7 nucleotides align to TRBD1. The CDR3 extends 3 residues past the end of the read, so its final part is completed from the germline J gene. J lost 5 bases, V lost 4 bases, and 17 bases had no gene match. There are 17 residues in the CDR3. The germline CDR1 and CDR2 sequences are SGHRS and YFSETQ.

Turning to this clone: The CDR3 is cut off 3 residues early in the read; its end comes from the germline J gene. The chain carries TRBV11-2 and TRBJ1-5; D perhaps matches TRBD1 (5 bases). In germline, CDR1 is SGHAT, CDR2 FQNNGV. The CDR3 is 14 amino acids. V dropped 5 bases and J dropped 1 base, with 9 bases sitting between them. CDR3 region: CASSLAGSNQPQHF. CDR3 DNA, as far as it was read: TGTGCCAGCAGCCTCGCAGGGAGCAATCAGCCC. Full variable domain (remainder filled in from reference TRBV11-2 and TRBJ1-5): EAGVAQSPRYKIIEKRQSVAFWCNPISGHATLYWYQQILGQGPKLLIQFQNNGVVDDSQLPKDRFSAERLKGVDSTLKIQPAKLEDSAVYLCASSLAGSNQPQHFGDGTRLSIL.

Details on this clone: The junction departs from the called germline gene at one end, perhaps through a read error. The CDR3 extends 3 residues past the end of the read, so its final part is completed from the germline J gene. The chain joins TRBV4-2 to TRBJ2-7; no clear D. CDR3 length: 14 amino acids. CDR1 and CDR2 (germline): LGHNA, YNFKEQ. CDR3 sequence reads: CASSQVVGSYEQYF. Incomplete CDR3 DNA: TGCGCCAGCAGCCAAGTTGTCGGGTCCTACGAG.

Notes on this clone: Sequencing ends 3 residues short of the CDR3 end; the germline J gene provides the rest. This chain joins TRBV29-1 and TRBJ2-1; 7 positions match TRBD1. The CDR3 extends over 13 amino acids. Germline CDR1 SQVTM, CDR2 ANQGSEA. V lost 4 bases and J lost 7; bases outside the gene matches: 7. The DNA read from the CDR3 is TGCAGCGTTGTTAAGGGGGCCGGTAATGAG. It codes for CSVVKGAGNE. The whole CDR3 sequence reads CSVVKGAGNEQFF.